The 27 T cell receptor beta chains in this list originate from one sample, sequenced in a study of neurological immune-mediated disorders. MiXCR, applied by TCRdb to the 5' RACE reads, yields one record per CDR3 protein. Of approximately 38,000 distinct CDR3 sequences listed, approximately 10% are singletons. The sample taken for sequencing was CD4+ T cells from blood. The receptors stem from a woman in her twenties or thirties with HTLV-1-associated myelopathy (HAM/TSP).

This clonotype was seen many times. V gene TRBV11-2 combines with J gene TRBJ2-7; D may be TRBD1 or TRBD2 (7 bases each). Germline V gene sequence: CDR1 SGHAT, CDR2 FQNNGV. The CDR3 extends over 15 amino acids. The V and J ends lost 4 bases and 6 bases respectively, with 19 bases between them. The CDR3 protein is CASSSTQGGVGEQYF. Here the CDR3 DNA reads TGTGCCAGCAGCTCAACCCAGGGGGGGGTTGGCGAGCAGTACTTC.

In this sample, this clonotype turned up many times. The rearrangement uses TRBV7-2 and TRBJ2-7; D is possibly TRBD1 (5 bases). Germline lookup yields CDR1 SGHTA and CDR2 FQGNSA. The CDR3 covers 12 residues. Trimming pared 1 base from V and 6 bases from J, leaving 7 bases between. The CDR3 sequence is CASSLVGAEQYF. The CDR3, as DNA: TGTGCCAGCAGCTTAGTAGGGGCCGAGCAGTACTTC. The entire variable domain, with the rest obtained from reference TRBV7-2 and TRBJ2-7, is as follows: GAGVSQSPSNKVTEKGKDVELRCDPISGHTALYWYRQSLGQGLEFLIYFQGNSAPDKSGLPSDRFSAERTGGSVSTLTIQRTQQEDSAVYLCASSLVGAEQYFGPGTRLTVT.

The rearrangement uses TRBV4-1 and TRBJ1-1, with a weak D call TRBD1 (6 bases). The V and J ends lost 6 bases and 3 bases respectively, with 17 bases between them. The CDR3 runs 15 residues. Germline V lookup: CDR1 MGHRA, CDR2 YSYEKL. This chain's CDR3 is CASRDIGGQHTEAFF. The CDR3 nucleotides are TGCGCCAGCAGGGATATAGGGGGGCAGCACACTGAAGCTTTCTTT.

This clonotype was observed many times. CDR3 residues: CASSQYGGPSSYNEQFF. The CDR3 DNA follows: TGCGCCAGCAGCCAATACGGGGGCCCGAGCTCCTACAATGAGCAGTTCTTC. The rearrangement uses TRBV4-1 and TRBJ2-1; D could derive from TRBD1 or TRBD2 (6 bases each). The germline V and J ends were trimmed by 2 bases and 0 bases, with 14 bases remaining between them. The CDR3 totals 17 residues. Per the germline V gene, CDR1 is MGHRA and CDR2 is YSYEKL.

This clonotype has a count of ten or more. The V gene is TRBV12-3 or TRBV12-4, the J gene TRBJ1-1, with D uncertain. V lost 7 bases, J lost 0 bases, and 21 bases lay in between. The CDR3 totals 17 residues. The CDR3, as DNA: TGTGCCAGCACCCAGGTTTGGGGAACACCCATGAACACTGAAGCTTTCTTT. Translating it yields CASTQVWGTPMNTEAFF.

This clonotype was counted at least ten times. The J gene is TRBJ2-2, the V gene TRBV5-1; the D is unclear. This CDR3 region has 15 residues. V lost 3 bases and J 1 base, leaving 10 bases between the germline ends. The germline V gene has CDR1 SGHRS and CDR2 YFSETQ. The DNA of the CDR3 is TGCGCCAGCAGCTCCCTAACGGAGAACACCGGGGAGCTGTTTTTT. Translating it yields CASSSLTENTGELFF.

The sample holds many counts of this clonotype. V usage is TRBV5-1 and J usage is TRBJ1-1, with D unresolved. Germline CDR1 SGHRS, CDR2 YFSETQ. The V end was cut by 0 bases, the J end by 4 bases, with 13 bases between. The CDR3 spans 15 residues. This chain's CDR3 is CASSLGVSSGTEAFF. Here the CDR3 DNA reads TGCGCCAGCAGCTTGGGGGTTAGCAGTGGCACTGAAGCTTTCTTT.

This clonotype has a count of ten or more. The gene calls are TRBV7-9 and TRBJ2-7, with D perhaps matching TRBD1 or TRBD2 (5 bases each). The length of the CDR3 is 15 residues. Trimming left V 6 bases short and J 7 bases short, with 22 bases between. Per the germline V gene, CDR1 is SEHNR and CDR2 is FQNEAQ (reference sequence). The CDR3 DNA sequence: TGTGCCAGCAGTCCCTTCCTAGCTGGCAGGGAGGAGCAGTACTTC. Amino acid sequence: CASSPFLAGREEQYF.

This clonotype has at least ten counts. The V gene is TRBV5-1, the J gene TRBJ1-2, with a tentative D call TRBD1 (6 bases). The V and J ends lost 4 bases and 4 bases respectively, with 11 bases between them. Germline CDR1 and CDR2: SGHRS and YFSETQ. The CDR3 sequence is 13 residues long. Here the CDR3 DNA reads TGCGCCAGCAGCCCGACAGGTACCTATGGCTACACCTTC. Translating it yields CASSPTGTYGYTF.

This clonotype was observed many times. This chain's CDR3 is CASSLAGAAVSPLHF. The CDR3 DNA reads as TGTGCCAGCAGCTTGGCCGGGGCGGCAGTTTCACCCCTCCACTTT. This chain uses TRBV5-4 with TRBJ1-6; D may be TRBD1 (5 bases). The CDR3 runs to 15 residues. Trimming stripped 0 bases from V and 9 bases from J, with 13 bases between. Germline V gene sequence: CDR1 SGHNT, CDR2 YYREEE (reference sequence).

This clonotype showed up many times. CDR3 in DNA: TGTGCCAGCAGTTACCGGCCCAGCGATACGCAGTATTTT. Its protein product is CASSYRPSDTQYF. The V gene is TRBV6-5, the J gene TRBJ2-3; D not resolved. With 2 bases removed from V and 6 bases from J, the gap between germline ends came to 9 bases. This CDR3 spans 13 amino acids. The germline gives CDR1 MNHEY, CDR2 SVGAGI.

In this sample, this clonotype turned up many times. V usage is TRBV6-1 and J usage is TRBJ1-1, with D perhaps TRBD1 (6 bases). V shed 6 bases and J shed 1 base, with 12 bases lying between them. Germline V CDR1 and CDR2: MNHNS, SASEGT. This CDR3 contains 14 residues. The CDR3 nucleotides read TGTGCCAGCAGCCCAACAGGGAAGAACACTGAAGCTTTCTTT. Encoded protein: CASSPTGKNTEAFF.

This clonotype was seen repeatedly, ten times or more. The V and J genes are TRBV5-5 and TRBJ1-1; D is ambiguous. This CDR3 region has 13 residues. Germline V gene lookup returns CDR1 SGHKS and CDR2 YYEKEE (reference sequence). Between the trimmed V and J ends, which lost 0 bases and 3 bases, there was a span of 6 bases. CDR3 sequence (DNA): TGTGCCAGCAGCTTGGTTAGGGACACTGAAGCTTTCTTT. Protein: CASSLVRDTEAFF.

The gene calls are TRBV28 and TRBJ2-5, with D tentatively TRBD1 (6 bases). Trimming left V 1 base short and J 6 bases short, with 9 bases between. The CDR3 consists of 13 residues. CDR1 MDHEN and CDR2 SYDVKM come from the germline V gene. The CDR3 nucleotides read TGTGCCAGCAGTTTATCAGGGGCGCAGACCCAGTACTTC. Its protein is CASSLSGAQTQYF. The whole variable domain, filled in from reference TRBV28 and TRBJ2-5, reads DVKVTQSSRYLVKRTGEKVFLECVQDMDHENMFWYRQDPGLGLRLIYFSYDVKMKEKGDIPEGYSVSREKKERFSLILESASTNQTSMYLCASSLSGAQTQYFGPGTRLLVL.

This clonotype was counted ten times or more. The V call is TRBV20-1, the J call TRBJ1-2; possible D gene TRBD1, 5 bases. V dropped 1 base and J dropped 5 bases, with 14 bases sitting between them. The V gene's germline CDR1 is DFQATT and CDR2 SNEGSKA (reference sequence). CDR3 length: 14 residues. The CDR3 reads CSARGRGMEYGYTF. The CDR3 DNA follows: TGCAGTGCTAGAGGAAGGGGCATGGAGTATGGCTACACCTTC.

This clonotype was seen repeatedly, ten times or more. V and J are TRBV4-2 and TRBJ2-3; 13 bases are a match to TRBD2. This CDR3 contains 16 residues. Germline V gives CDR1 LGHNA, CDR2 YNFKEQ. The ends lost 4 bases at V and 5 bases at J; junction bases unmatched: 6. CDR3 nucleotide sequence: TGTGCCAGCAGCCGGGGGACTAGCGGGGTTGGAGATACGCAGTATTTT. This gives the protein CASSRGTSGVGDTQYF.

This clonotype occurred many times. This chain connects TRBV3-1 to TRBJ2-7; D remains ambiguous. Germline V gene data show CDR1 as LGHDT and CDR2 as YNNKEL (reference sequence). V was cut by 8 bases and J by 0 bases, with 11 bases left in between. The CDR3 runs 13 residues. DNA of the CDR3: TGTGCCAGCCAACAATTGAGCTCCTACGAGCAGTACTTC. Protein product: CASQQLSSYEQYF.

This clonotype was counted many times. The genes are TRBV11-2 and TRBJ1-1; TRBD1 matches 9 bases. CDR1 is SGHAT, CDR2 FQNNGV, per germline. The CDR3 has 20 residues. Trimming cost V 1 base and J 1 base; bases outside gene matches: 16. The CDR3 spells CASSLGIIFRDREENTEAFF. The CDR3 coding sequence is TGTGCCAGCAGCTTAGGGATCATATTCCGGGACAGGGAAGAGAACACTGAAGCTTTCTTT. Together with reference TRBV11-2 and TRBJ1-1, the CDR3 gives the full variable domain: EAGVAQSPRYKIIEKRQSVAFWCNPISGHATLYWYQQILGQGPKLLIQFQNNGVVDDSQLPKDRFSAERLKGVDSTLKIQPAKLEDSAVYLCASSLGIIFRDREENTEAFFGQGTRLTVV.

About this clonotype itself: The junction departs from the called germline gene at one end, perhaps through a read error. The CDR3 loop is CTSSSGSTGELFF. CDR3 bases: TGCACCAGCTCCTCCGGGAGCACTGGGGAGCTGTTTTTT. The gene calls are TRBV5-1 and TRBJ2-2, with D possibly matching TRBD2 (6 bases). CDR1 and CDR2 from the germline V gene are SGHRS and YFSETQ. CDR3 length: 13 residues.

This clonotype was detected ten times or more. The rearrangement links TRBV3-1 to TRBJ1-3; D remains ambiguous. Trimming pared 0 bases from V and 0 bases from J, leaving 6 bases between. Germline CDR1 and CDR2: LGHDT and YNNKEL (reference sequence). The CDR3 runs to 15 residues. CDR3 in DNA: TGTGCCAGCAGCCAAGATGCTTACTCTGGAAACACCATATATTTT. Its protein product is CASSQDAYSGNTIYF.

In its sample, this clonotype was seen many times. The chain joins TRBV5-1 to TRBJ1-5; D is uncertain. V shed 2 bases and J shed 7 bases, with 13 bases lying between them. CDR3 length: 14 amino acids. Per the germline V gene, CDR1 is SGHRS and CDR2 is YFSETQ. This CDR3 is CASSLDNPGQPQHF. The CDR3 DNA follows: TGCGCCAGCAGCTTAGACAATCCCGGCCAGCCCCAGCATTTT.

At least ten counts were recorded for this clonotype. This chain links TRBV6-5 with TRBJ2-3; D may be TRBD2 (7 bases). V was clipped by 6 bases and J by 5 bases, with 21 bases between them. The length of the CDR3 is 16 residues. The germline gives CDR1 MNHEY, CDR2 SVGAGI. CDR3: CASRTGGGGHRDTQYF. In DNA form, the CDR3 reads TGTGCCAGCAGGACGGGAGGTGGGGGGCATAGAGATACGCAGTATTTT.

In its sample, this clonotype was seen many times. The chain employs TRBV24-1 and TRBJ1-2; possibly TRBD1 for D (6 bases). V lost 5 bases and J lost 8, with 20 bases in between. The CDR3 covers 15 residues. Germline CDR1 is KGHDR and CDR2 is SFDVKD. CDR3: CATSAPKQGFLGYTF. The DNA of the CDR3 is TGTGCCACCAGTGCTCCAAAACAGGGATTTCTCGGCTACACCTTC.

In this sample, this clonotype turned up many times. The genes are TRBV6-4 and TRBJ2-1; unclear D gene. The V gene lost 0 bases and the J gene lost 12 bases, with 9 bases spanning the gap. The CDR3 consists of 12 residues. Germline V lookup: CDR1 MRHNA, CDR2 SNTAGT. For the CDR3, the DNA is TGTGCCAGCAGTGACTCGAACGGGCCGCAGTTCTTC. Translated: CASSDSNGPQFF.

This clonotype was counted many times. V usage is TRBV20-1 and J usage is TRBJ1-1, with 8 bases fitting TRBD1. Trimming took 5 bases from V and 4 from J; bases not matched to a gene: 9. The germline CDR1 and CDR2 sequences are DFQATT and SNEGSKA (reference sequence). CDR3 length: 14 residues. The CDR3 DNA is TGCAGTGCTTGTCCTGGGACAGGATGCACTGAAGCTTTCTTT. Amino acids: CSACPGTGCTEAFF.

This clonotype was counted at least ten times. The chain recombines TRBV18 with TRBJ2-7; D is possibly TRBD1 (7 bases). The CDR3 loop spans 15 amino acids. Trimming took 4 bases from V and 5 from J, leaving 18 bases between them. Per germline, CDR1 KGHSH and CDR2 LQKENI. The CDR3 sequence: CASSLLADRAHEQYF. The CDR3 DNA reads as TGTGCCAGCTCACTACTAGCCGACAGGGCCCACGAGCAGTACTTC.

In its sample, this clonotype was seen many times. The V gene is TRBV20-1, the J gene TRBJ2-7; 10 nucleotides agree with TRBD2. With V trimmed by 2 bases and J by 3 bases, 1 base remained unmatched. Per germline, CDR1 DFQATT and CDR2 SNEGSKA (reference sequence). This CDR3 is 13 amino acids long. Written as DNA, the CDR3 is TGCAGTGCTAGAAGCGGGGGGGTCTACGAGCAGTACTTC. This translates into CSARSGGVYEQYF.